This T cell receptor beta chain emerged from a study of blood T cells in healthy people across ages. In this sample, this clonotype turned up many times. Its matching antigen is unknown. Primed by a sample-barcoded 5' primer and a J-beta primer mix, a second PCR proceeded for roughly 7 to 11 cycles. The template-switch adaptor, which had 12 random nucleotides, put a tag on each cDNA molecule. TCRdb passed the 5' RACE reads through MiXCR, listing each CDR3 protein once. The sample yields 800,000 to 950,000 distinct CDR3 sequences, roughly 34% seen once. They isolated at least 6 million PBMCs from each sample. Each sample provided at least 5.5 micrograms of extracted total RNA. CDR1 and CDR2 (germline): SEHNR, FQNEAQ (reference sequence). Trimming took 0 bases from V and 1 from J, leaving 11 bases between them. This CDR3 comprises 16 residues. Findings and caveats of the study: Getting older went along with TCR beta diversity per million T cells dropping roughly linearly.

The sequenced sample consisted of blood. The gene calls are TRBV7-9 and TRBJ2-3, with D unresolved. The receptor was derived from a man younger than 35 in good health. The CDR3 reads CASSLARGLGTDTQYF. The CDR3 nucleotides are TGTGCCAGCAGCTTAGCCAGAGGTTTGGGCACAGATACGCAGTATTTT.